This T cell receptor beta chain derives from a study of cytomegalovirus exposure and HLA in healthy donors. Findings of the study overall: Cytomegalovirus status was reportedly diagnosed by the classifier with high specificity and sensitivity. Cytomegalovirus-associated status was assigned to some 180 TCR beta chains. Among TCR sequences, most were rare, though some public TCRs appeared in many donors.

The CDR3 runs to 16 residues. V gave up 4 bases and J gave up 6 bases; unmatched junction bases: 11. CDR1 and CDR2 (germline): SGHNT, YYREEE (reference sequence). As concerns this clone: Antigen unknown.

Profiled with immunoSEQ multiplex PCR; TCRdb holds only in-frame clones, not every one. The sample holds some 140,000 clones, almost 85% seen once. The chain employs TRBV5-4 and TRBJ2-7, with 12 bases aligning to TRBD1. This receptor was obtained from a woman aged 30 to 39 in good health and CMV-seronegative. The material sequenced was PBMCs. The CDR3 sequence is CASSGGGTGGAVEQYF. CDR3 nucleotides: TGTGCCAGCAGCGGCGGTGGGACAGGGGGCGCGGTCGAGCAGTACTTC.